The 22 T cell receptor beta chains reported below all come from one sample, sequenced in a study of molecular identifiers for immune sequencing clone quantification. One entry per CDR3 protein results from TCRdb running MiXCR on the PCR reads. The sample consists of about 86,000 distinct CDR3 sequences, around 25% of them appearing once. Material: naive CD8+ T cells from blood, with Jurkat cell RNA spiked in. Subset: FACS-sorted CD8+CD4-CCR7+CD45RA+ naive T cells. These receptors came from a human donor in good health. Some libraries in this study had Jurkat cell RNA spiked in.

This clonotype turned up a few times. The chain has TRBV6-2 or TRBV6-3 and TRBJ1-1; D is unresolved. Looked up from germline, CDR1 is MNHEY and CDR2 is SVGEGT. Trimming left V 2 bases short and J 6 bases short, with 16 bases between. The CDR3 is made up of 15 amino acids. The CDR3 DNA follows: TGTGCCAGCAGTTACGACAAACTGCGAGAGCCTGAAGCTTTCTTT. Amino acid sequence: CASSYDKLREPEAFF.

Only a few counts were recorded for this clonotype. The rearrangement uses TRBV6-5 and TRBJ2-7, with 10 bases identical to TRBD1. Unmatched junction bases numbered 16, after V lost 8 bases and J lost 0 bases. The V gene's germline CDR1 is MNHEY and CDR2 SVGAGI. The CDR3 spans 18 residues. CDR3 sequence reads: CASVSAPGQGDSSYEQYF. CDR3 sequence (DNA): TGTGCCAGCGTTTCCGCCCCCGGACAGGGGGACAGCTCCTACGAGCAGTACTTC.

The chain carries TRBV24-1 and TRBJ2-3; D call uncertain. CDR1 KGHDR and CDR2 SFDVKD come from the germline V gene. There are 15 residues in the CDR3. V was trimmed by 4 bases and J by 6 bases, leaving 16 bases between them. The CDR3 protein is CATSDPGIARDTQYF. CDR3 coding DNA: TGTGCCACCAGTGACCCCGGAATAGCCAGGGATACGCAGTATTTT.

There are many counts of this clonotype. The V and J genes are TRBV20-1 and TRBJ2-7; 9 bases are shared with TRBD1. The CDR3 is 13 amino acids. V shed 7 bases and J 2 bases; nucleotides not matched to a gene: 6. Germline V gene lookup returns CDR1 DFQATT and CDR2 SNEGSKA (reference sequence). CDR3 DNA: TGCAGTGTATGGGACAGGGACACCTACGAGCAGTACTTC. This gives the protein CSVWDRDTYEQYF.

As concerns this clonotype: A read error may account for a junction end that differs from germline. The rearrangement links TRBV7-2 to TRBJ2-7; 9 nucleotides agree with TRBD2. The germline V gene encodes CDR1 SGHTA and CDR2 FQGNSA. The CDR3 totals 19 residues. The CDR3 region is CAGSLVTGGGLAITYEQYF. CDR3 bases: TGTGCCGGCAGCTTAGTTACCGGGGGGGGACTAGCCATTACCTACGAGCAGTACTTC.

Concerning this clonotype: One junction end does not reproduce the germline sequence, and a read error may be involved. This chain connects TRBV27 to TRBJ2-2; 11 bases line up with TRBD2. Germline CDR1 is MNHEY and CDR2 is SMNVEV (reference sequence). The CDR3 is 19 amino acids. In DNA, the CDR3 is TGTGTCAGCAGTTTACTGGGACTAGCGGAAGATCAGAACACCGGGGAGCTGTTTTTT. Translation gives CVSSLLGLAEDQNTGELFF.

Only a few counts were recorded for this clonotype. This chain connects TRBV7-9 to TRBJ2-1; 9 nucleotides line up with TRBD2. The CDR3 covers 15 residues. Germline trimming cut 5 bases from V and 5 bases from J; bases unmatched to any gene: 7. The germline CDR1 and CDR2 sequences are SEHNR and FQNEAQ (reference sequence). CDR3 sequence: CASSASSGGNNEQFF. The CDR3 DNA reads TGTGCCAGCAGCGCCAGTAGCGGGGGAAACAATGAGCAGTTCTTC.

This clonotype was detected only a few times. The CDR3, as DNA: TGTGCCAGCAGTTGGGCAACTAATGAAAAACTGTTTTTT. This codes for CASSWATNEKLFF. V gene TRBV12-3 or TRBV12-4 combines with J gene TRBJ1-4; no definite D call. The V end lost 4 bases, the J end lost 0 bases, and 3 bases lay between the germline ends. There are 13 residues in the CDR3.

The chain combines TRBV6-6 with TRBJ2-5, with 8 positions matching TRBD2. From germline, CDR1 is MNHNY and CDR2 SVGAGI (reference sequence). Unmatched junction bases numbered 8, after V lost 0 bases and J lost 5 bases. The CDR3 is 16 amino acids. Written as DNA, the CDR3 is TGTGCCAGCAGTTACTCCTTACGGGGGGGCCATGAGACCCAGTACTTC. It is translated as CASSYSLRGGHETQYF.

The table lists this clonotype with a few counts. The chain recombines TRBV25-1 with TRBJ2-5, with a tentative D call TRBD2 (5 bases). V lost 0 bases, J lost 2 bases, and 25 bases lay in between. Germline V CDR1 and CDR2: MGHDK, SYGVNS. The CDR3 totals 20 residues. The CDR3 region has the DNA TGTGCCAGCAGTGAATATCATGCCACTTTTGAGCGGATCCTTCAAGAGACCCAGTACTTC. This codes for CASSEYHATFERILQETQYF.

This chain links TRBV14 with TRBJ2-5; 9 bases line up with TRBD2. Germline V gene data show CDR1 as SGHDN and CDR2 as FVKESK. V lost 1 base and J lost 0; bases outside the gene matches: 3. The CDR3 sequence is 16 residues long. Written as DNA, the CDR3 is TGTGCCAGCAGCCAAGTTGCGGGGGGGTACCAAGAGACCCAGTACTTC. Residues: CASSQVAGGYQETQYF.

The chain combines TRBV25-1 with TRBJ2-3; D may be TRBD2 (5 bases). Trimming shortened V by 1 base and J by 5 bases, and 7 bases separated the two germline ends. This CDR3 is 13 amino acids long. CDR1 and CDR2 (germline): MGHDK, SYGVNS. The CDR3 reads CASSEFAGDTQYF. CDR3 nucleotides: TGTGCCAGCAGTGAATTCGCGGGAGATACGCAGTATTTT.

Ten or more counts support this clonotype. The V call is TRBV11-2, the J call TRBJ1-1; the match to TRBD1 covers 8 bases. Germline V CDR1 and CDR2: SGHAT, FQNNGV. The CDR3 consists of 16 residues. V shed 0 bases, J shed 5 bases, and the junction held 8 bases outside the gene matches. CDR3 amino acids: CASSLDRGQGFTEAFF. The CDR3, as DNA: TGTGCCAGCAGCTTAGATCGAGGACAGGGCTTTACTGAAGCTTTCTTT.

This clonotype was seen repeatedly, ten times or more. J is TRBJ2-3 and V is TRBV12-3 or TRBV12-4; D is uncertain. CDR3 length equals 14 residues. Trimming shortened V by 1 base and J by 2 bases, and 7 bases separated the two germline ends. CDR3 nucleotide sequence: TGTGCCAGCAGTTTAGACAGAGCCACAGATACGCAGTATTTT. It yields the protein CASSLDRATDTQYF.

This clonotype was recorded at least ten times. CDR3 region: CASREDRPLDPQHF. CDR3 DNA: TGTGCCAGCAGAGAAGACAGACCGCTTGATCCCCAGCATTTT. V usage is TRBV6-2 or TRBV6-3 and J usage is TRBJ1-5; D is perhaps TRBD1 (5 bases). Trimming cost V 6 bases and J 10 bases, with 19 bases left between them. Germline CDR1 reads MNHEY; CDR2 reads SVGEGT. CDR3 size: 14 residues.

This rearrangement joins TRBV13 to TRBJ1-4, with D maybe TRBD1 (6 bases). V was cut by 5 bases and J by 8 bases, with 21 bases left in between. The CDR3 sequence is 16 residues long. Germline assignment: CDR1 PRHDT and CDR2 FYEKMQ (reference sequence). CDR3 DNA sequence: TGTGCCAGCAGCACTCGGTACAGGGCACTTCAGGAAAAACTGTTTTTT. Encoded protein: CASSTRYRALQEKLFF.

This chain uses TRBV19 with TRBJ1-4; D may be TRBD1 (6 bases). V dropped 3 bases and J dropped 7 bases, with 15 bases sitting between them. The germline gives CDR1 LNHDA, CDR2 SQIVND (reference sequence). The CDR3 has 15 residues. The CDR3 DNA sequence: TGTGCCAGTAGTATTACGACAGGTGTAGGTGAAAAACTGTTTTTT. Translation gives CASSITTGVGEKLFF.

This clonotype was seen many times. The chain couples TRBV29-1 to TRBJ1-1; D uncertain. This CDR3 contains 9 residues. CDR1 and CDR2 (germline): SQVTM, ANQGSEA. Trimming left V 7 bases short and J 8 bases short, with 8 bases between. Written as DNA, the CDR3 is TGCAGCGCAGGATCAGAAGCTTTCTTT. This translates into CSAGSEAFF.

This clonotype has more than one count but fewer than ten. The V call is TRBV5-5, the J call TRBJ1-1, with D possibly TRBD1 on 6 matching bases. V lost 0 bases and J lost 6, with 15 bases in between. Per the germline V gene, CDR1 is SGHKS and CDR2 is YYEKEE (reference sequence). This CDR3 is 15 amino acids long. CDR3 region: CASSLDRGAHPEAFF. In nucleotides, the CDR3 is TGTGCCAGCAGCTTGGATCGGGGGGCGCACCCTGAAGCTTTCTTT.

This clonotype was recorded at least ten times. The genes are TRBV6-5 and TRBJ2-2; D is undetermined. Germline assignment: CDR1 MNHEY and CDR2 SVGAGI. V was pared by 5 bases and J by 1 base, with 5 bases between. CDR3 length equals 13 residues. In DNA, the CDR3 is TGTGCCAGCAGTCCCCGGAACACCGGGGAGCTGTTTTTT. Amino acids: CASSPRNTGELFF.

The chain is built from TRBV30 and TRBJ2-7, with a weak D call TRBD2 (6 bases). The CDR3 extends over 13 amino acids. Per the germline V gene, CDR1 is GTSNPN and CDR2 is SVGIG (reference sequence). Trimming cost V 0 bases and J 6 bases, with 12 bases left between them. The CDR3 DNA follows: TGTGCCTGGAGTGTAGGTACTAGCAGCGAGCAGTACTTC. Its translation: CAWSVGTSSEQYF.

This clonotype was observed a few times. One end of the junction does not line up with germline, which may come from a read error. This chain connects TRBV2 to TRBJ1-2, with D uncertain. The CDR3 runs to 13 residues. Germline CDR1 is SNHLY and CDR2 is FYNNEI. The CDR3 sequence is CASSLAANSDYTF. The CDR3, as DNA: TGTGCAAGCAGCTTGGCAGCAAACTCCGACTACACCTTC.